A selection of T cell receptor beta chains follows, all from one sample in a study of identical twins. TCRdb re-called the 5' RACE reads through MiXCR, storing one row per CDR3 protein. The sample lists about 450,000 distinct CDR3 sequences; around 20% were seen once. Sequenced: naive T cells sorted from blood. The receptors here all came from a man aged 50 to 60 in good health. The CDR3 runs from the conserved cysteine through the conserved F or W. D genes are given only for firm matches. Clone size is shown for a subset of rows, as once, few, many or a class of expanded clone.

>NA|few|TRBV24-1|TRBJ2-1
TGTGCCACCAGGGCATCTAAGGGCGCAGACGGTGAGCAGTTCTTC
CATRASKGADGEQFF
>NA|NA|TRBV6-5|TRBJ2-5
TGTGCCAGCAGTTACTTGCTTTGGGGCACCCAGTACTTC
CASSYLLWGTQYF
>TRBD2|many|TRBV28|TRBJ2-7
TGTGCCAGCAGTAACCCCAGCGGGAGTTTGTACGAGCAGTACTTC
CASSNPSGSLYEQYF
>NA|NA|TRBV7-9|TRBJ2-1
TGTGCCAGCAGCAGGTCGGGAGCCGAAAACAATGAGCAGTTCTTC
CASSRSGAENNEQFF
>NA|NA|TRBV6-1|TRBJ2-1
TGTGCCAGCAGTGAGCTAGGACTCTACAATGAGCAGTTCTTC
CASSELGLYNEQFF
>NA|NA|TRBV5-1|TRBJ2-6
TGCGCCAGCAGCCCCTCCCCGGGCCACTCTGGGGCCAACGTCCTGACTTTC
CASSPSPGHSGANVLTF
>NA|NA|TRBV29-1|TRBJ2-2
TGCAGCGTTGAGGCTAACGGGGAGCTGTTTTTT
CSVEANGELFF
>NA|NA|TRBV6-1|TRBJ1-5
TGTGCCAGCGGGACGGCAATATTGAGCAATCAGCCCCAGCATTTT
CASGTAILSNQPQHF
>TRBD1|many|TRBV27|TRBJ1-2
TGTGCCAGCAGTCTCTCGCGGACTCTCCGGACAGGGGAGACCTTC
CASSLSRTLRTGETF
>TRBD1|NA|TRBV18|TRBJ2-7
TGTGCCAGCTCAGGAACCCAGGGGGCTACGTACGAGCAGTACTTC
CASSGTQGATYEQYF
>TRBD2|many|TRBV12-3/TRBV12-4|TRBJ2-7
TGTGCCAGCAGTTTACGGGGGGGGCGAAGGTTCTACGAGCAGTACTTC
CASSLRGGRRFYEQYF
>TRBD1|few|TRBV10-3|TRBJ1-5
TGTGCCATCAGTGATCAGGGGGCGAGCAATCAGCCCCAGCATTTT
CAISDQGASNQPQHF
>TRBD1|few|TRBV20-1|TRBJ1-3
TGCAGTGCAACCGCGGACAGGGAGGCAGGAAACACCATATATTTT
CSATADREAGNTIYF